Here is one T cell receptor (beta chain) with its context. Its specificity is unknown. CDR1 and CDR2 (germline): SGHDT, YYEEEE. This CDR3 comprises 17 residues. V dropped 0 bases and J dropped 5; count of bases not matched to a gene: 12. TCRdb itself ran the reads through MiXCR, one entry per CDR3 protein. There are 450,000 to 600,000 distinct CDR3 sequences in the sample; about 39% occur only once, and roughly two fifths lies in the top ten. The source of the sample is a study of T cell repertoires in cytomegalovirus infection. General study findings and limits: Dominating the ex vivo response were TCR beta clonotypes that were CMV-specific and HLA-C-restricted.

Here the sequenced sample was cultured PBMCs, taken from culture after CMV antigen stimulation. This clonotype was sampled from a human donor in good health (CMV status not recorded). Some clones in this sample may be carry-over from other donors' samples. The chain is built from TRBV5-6 and TRBJ2-7; 9 bases agree with TRBD1. Here the CDR3 reads CASSLAGWGQGFHEQYF. The CDR3 nucleotides read TGTGCCAGCAGCTTGGCAGGTTGGGGACAGGGATTCCACGAGCAGTACTTC.